Presented here are 27 T cell receptor beta chains from one specimen sequenced in a study of Graves' ophthalmopathy and Graves' hyperthyroidism. TCR beta CDR3 regions were amplified from RNA transcripts. RT-PCR in the first round used HTBI primers; a second-round multiplex PCR followed. TCRdb re-called the multiplex PCR reads through MiXCR, storing one row per CDR3 protein. The sample consists of 600,000 to 700,000 distinct CDR3 sequences, approximately 39% of them appearing once. Sample: peripheral blood. The receptors were sampled from an adult man with Graves' ophthalmopathy.

In its sample, this clonotype was seen many times. In DNA, the CDR3 is TGTGCCATCAGTGCCGGGACAGGGAGTGAGCAGTACTTC. It translates to CAISAGTGSEQYF. The chain carries TRBV10-3 and TRBJ2-7; TRBD1 aligns across 9 bases. The CDR3 has 13 residues. CDR1 is ENHRY, CDR2 SYGVKD, per germline. J was trimmed by 7 bases and V by 4 bases; bases with no gene match: 5.

The rearrangement joins TRBV5-1 to TRBJ2-5; tentatively, D is TRBD1 (5 bases). This CDR3 contains 16 residues. Looked up from germline, CDR1 is SGHRS and CDR2 is YFSETQ. V was cut by 2 bases and J by 1 base, with 15 bases left in between. Written as DNA, the CDR3 is TGCGCCAGCAGCTTACTAAGTACAGGTGCCCAAGAGACCCAGTACTTC. It encodes CASSLLSTGAQETQYF.

This clonotype was seen many times. The CDR3 DNA reads as TGTGCCACCAGCAGGAGGGGAGGTGAAAAACTGTTTTTT. It translates to CATSRRGGEKLFF. The chain is built from TRBV15 and TRBJ1-4; maybe TRBD1 (5 bases). Trimming took 3 bases from V and 7 from J, leaving 9 bases between them. Germline V gives CDR1 LNHNV, CDR2 YYDKDF (reference sequence). The CDR3 is made up of 13 amino acids.

This clonotype has more than one count but fewer than ten. At one boundary the junction diverges from the germline segment, which might be a read error. This chain uses TRBV7-2 with TRBJ1-1; TRBD1 might be the D (5 bases). Germline-derived CDR1 and CDR2 are SGHTA and FQGNSA. The CDR3 spans 13 residues. CDR3 nucleotides: TGCGCCAGCAGCCAATCCCGGGGGTTTGAAGCTTTCTTT. This encodes CASSQSRGFEAFF.

Written as DNA, the CDR3 is TGCAGCGCCAAGGACAGCTCGGGTGGCACTGAAGCTTTCTTT. Translating gives CSAKDSSGGTEAFF. V is TRBV29-1 and J is TRBJ1-1, with D perhaps TRBD1 (6 bases). Germline CDR1 and CDR2: SQVTM and ANQGSEA. The V end lost 7 bases, the J end lost 4 bases, and 19 bases lay between the germline ends. This CDR3 has 14 amino acids.

This clonotype was recorded many times. J is TRBJ1-2 and V is TRBV12-3 or TRBV12-4; 7 bases are shared with TRBD1. With V trimmed by 6 bases and J by 7 bases, 11 bases remained unmatched. The length of the CDR3 is 14 residues. The CDR3 protein is CASSPTGVGGGYTF. CDR3 in DNA: TGTGCCAGCAGCCCAACAGGGGTGGGGGGTGGCTACACCTTC.

V is TRBV7-2 and J is TRBJ2-5; TRBD2 aligns across 8 bases. The trim removed 8 bases at V and 5 bases at J, leaving 10 bases unmatched. The CDR3 is made up of 14 amino acids. Germline V gives CDR1 SGHTA, CDR2 FQGNSA. CDR3 nucleotides: TGTGCCAGCCGCGGGGGGCAGGGCGCGGAGACCCAGTACTTC. Encoded protein: CASRGGQGAETQYF.

This clonotype was recorded many times. The V and J genes are TRBV5-1 and TRBJ2-7, with unresolved D. Germline V lookup: CDR1 SGHRS, CDR2 YFSETQ. Trimming removed 4 bases at V and 1 base at J, with 12 bases between. The CDR3 is 14 residues long. The CDR3 nucleotides read TGCGCCAGCAGCCCCGGATCTGGGTCCTACGAGCAGTACTTC. Residues: CASSPGSGSYEQYF. The full variable domain, in which reference TRBV5-1 and TRBJ2-7 provide the parts outside the CDR3, is KAGVTQTPRYLIKTRGQQVTLSCSPISGHRSVSWYQQTPGQGLQFLFEYFSETQRNKGNFPGRFSGRQFSNSRSEMNVSTLELGDSALYLCASSPGSGSYEQYFGPGTRLTVT.

Concerning this clonotype: A much larger clone sits a single nucleotide away, making a read error possible. The chain links TRBV2 to TRBJ2-5; no clear D. V lost 6 bases and J lost 5, with 22 bases in between. Germline loops: CDR1 SNHLY, CDR2 FYNNEI. This CDR3 is built from 16 residues. In DNA, the CDR3 is TGTGCCAGCAGGTCCTTAATCGCCAGGAGTGGGGAGACCCAGTACTTC. This sequence encodes CASRSLIARSGETQYF.

In regard to this clonotype: Possible read error: a much larger clone is one base away. The genes are TRBV24-1 and TRBJ2-5; perhaps TRBD1 as D (6 bases). The V gene's germline CDR1 is KGHDR and CDR2 SFDVKD. V gave up 7 bases and J gave up 3 bases, with 11 bases separating them. This CDR3 contains 13 residues. The chain's CDR3 is CATSTTGEETQYF. The CDR3 DNA follows: TGTGCCACCAGCACGACAGGCGAAGAGACCCAGTACTTC.

The chain carries TRBV3-1 and TRBJ1-1; D is undetermined. Germline CDR1 reads LGHDT; CDR2 reads YNNKEL (reference sequence). The V end lost 2 bases, the J end lost 5 bases, and 15 bases lay between the germline ends. The CDR3 covers 15 residues. In DNA, the CDR3 is TGTGCCAGCAGCCAATGGGCGGATATGGGGACTGAAGCTTTCTTT. The encoded protein is CASSQWADMGTEAFF.

This chain connects TRBV9 to TRBJ2-5; D gene unclear. The V gene lost 10 bases and the J gene lost 3 bases, with 10 bases spanning the gap. Germline lookup yields CDR1 SGDLS and CDR2 YYNGEE. This CDR3 has 11 amino acids. CDR3 in DNA: TGTGCCGGCTCACCGGAAGAGACCCAGTACTTC. Translated, it gives CAGSPEETQYF. The entire variable domain, with the rest obtained from reference TRBV9 and TRBJ2-5, is as follows: DSGVTQTPKHLITATGQRVTLRCSPRSGDLSVYWYQQSLDQGLQFLIQYYNGEERAKGNILERFSAQQFPDLHSELNLSSLELGDSALYFCAGSPEETQYFGPGTRLLVL.

This clonotype was seen many times. V usage is TRBV5-1 and J usage is TRBJ2-5; 11 bases map to TRBD2. The CDR3 is made up of 17 amino acids. Germline CDR1 SGHRS, CDR2 YFSETQ. V lost 1 base, J lost 0 bases, and 5 bases stayed unmatched. The CDR3 nucleotides read TGCGCCAGCAGCTTGTCGGCTAGCGGGGGGAACCAAGAGACCCAGTACTTC. As protein: CASSLSASGGNQETQYF.

This clonotype was counted many times. The chain couples TRBV2 to TRBJ1-5; D possibly corresponds to TRBD1 (5 bases). This CDR3 contains 15 residues. V gave up 6 bases and J gave up 1 base, with 13 bases separating them. Per the germline V gene, CDR1 is SNHLY and CDR2 is FYNNEI. The CDR3 DNA is TGTGCCAGCAGCGACGGGGGTCTGAGCAATCAGCCCCAGCATTTT. This codes for CASSDGGLSNQPQHF.

This clonotype was seen many times. The chain's CDR3 is CASFQTAEAFF. CDR3 sequence (DNA): TGTGCCAGTTTCCAGACAGCTGAAGCTTTCTTT. The gene calls are TRBV19 and TRBJ1-1, with D tentatively TRBD1 (5 bases). The CDR3 contains 11 residues. Germline V gives CDR1 LNHDA, CDR2 SQIVND (reference sequence). Trimming removed 8 bases at V and 6 bases at J, with 10 bases between.

The genes are TRBV10-3 and TRBJ1-1; D gene unclear. The germline V gene has CDR1 ENHRY and CDR2 SYGVKD. Trimming removed 10 bases at V and 0 bases at J, with 12 bases between. The CDR3 runs to 13 residues. In DNA form, the CDR3 reads TGTGCCACAAACAGCCTCATGAACACTGAAGCTTTCTTT. This translates into CATNSLMNTEAFF.

This clonotype appeared many times. This chain joins TRBV7-9 and TRBJ1-2; D remains ambiguous. V lost 5 bases and J lost 7, with 11 bases in between. This CDR3 is 12 amino acids long. The germline gives CDR1 SEHNR, CDR2 FQNEAQ (reference sequence). CDR3 residues: CASSPDSPGYTF. The CDR3 DNA sequence: TGTGCCAGCAGCCCGGACTCCCCTGGCTACACCTTC.

This chain connects TRBV2 to TRBJ1-2; the D gene is possibly TRBD1 (5 bases). Germline V gene data show CDR1 as SNHLY and CDR2 as FYNNEI. CDR3 length: 16 amino acids. V shed 3 bases and J shed 3 bases, with 17 bases lying between them. The CDR3 DNA follows: TGTGCCAGCAGTGACTCTCGGAGGCCGGGGGACTATGGCTACACCTTC. It yields the protein CASSDSRRPGDYGYTF.

Remarks on this clonotype: A much larger clone lies a single base off, so this may be a read error. The chain has TRBV7-2 and TRBJ2-2; weak D call: TRBD2 (6 bases). CDR1 and CDR2 from the germline V gene are SGHTA and FQGNSA. This CDR3 spans 15 amino acids. This CDR3 reads CASSLRDVNTGGLFF. CDR3 bases: TGTGCCAGCAGCTTAAGAGATGTGAACACCGGGGGGCTGTTTTTT.

This clonotype was seen only once. V and J are TRBV15 and TRBJ1-6; 12 nucleotides line up with TRBD1. CDR1 is LNHNV and CDR2 is YYDKDF in the germline V gene (reference sequence). Trimming took 11 bases from V and 9 from J; bases not matched to a gene: 11. CDR3 length: 15 residues. In nucleotides, the CDR3 is TGTGCCTGGGCTACCGGGACAGGGGGCCTTTCACCCCTCCACTTT. The encoded protein is CAWATGTGGLSPLHF.

This clonotype appeared a few times. The chain has TRBV10-3 and TRBJ2-7; no clear D gene. This CDR3 is built from 12 residues. Trimming removed 10 bases at V and 2 bases at J, with 12 bases between. Germline assignment: CDR1 ENHRY and CDR2 SYGVKD. CDR3 coding DNA: TGTGCCACCTCAGGAAATGCCTACGAGCAGTACTTC. Translating gives CATSGNAYEQYF.

This clonotype has a count of ten or more. The chain couples TRBV5-1 to TRBJ2-7, with D tentatively TRBD1 or TRBD2 (5 bases each). The V end lost 4 bases, the J end lost 7 bases, and 9 bases lay between the germline ends. The CDR3 contains 11 residues. CDR1 is SGHRS and CDR2 is YFSETQ in the germline V gene. CDR3 coding DNA: TGCGCCAGCAGCGGGACGGAAGAGCAGTACTTC. Translated: CASSGTEEQYF.

Notes on this clonotype: Mismatch with germline at one junction end may stem from a read error. V is TRBV25-1 and J is TRBJ1-2, with D maybe TRBD1 (5 bases). Germline CDR1 reads MGHDK; CDR2 reads SYGVNS. This CDR3 has 15 residues. The CDR3 nucleotides are TGTGCCAGCAGTTTACGGGGGGGGGGGAACTATGGCTACATCTTC. Amino acid sequence: CASSLRGGGNYGYIF.

The chain is built from TRBV29-1 and TRBJ2-6; D could derive from TRBD1 or TRBD2 (5 bases each). Germline assignment: CDR1 SQVTM and CDR2 ANQGSEA. The V and J ends lost 3 bases and 8 bases respectively, with 8 bases between them. The CDR3 extends over 12 amino acids. CDR3 sequence: CSVEVGPNVLTF. The CDR3 DNA reads TGCAGCGTTGAGGTGGGACCCAACGTCCTGACTTTC.

The rearrangement uses TRBV10-3 and TRBJ1-5; TRBD1 might be the D (6 bases). CDR3 length: 14 residues. Germline V gives CDR1 ENHRY, CDR2 SYGVKD. Trimming left V 6 bases short and J 7 bases short, with 16 bases between. The CDR3 coding sequence is TGTGCCATCAGCCCGACAGGCGGCGGACAGCCCCAGCATTTT. This sequence encodes CAISPTGGGQPQHF.

In this sample, this clonotype turned up many times. The rearrangement joins TRBV29-1 to TRBJ1-5; D not certain. Deletions cut 1 base from V and 2 bases from J, with 15 bases between. The CDR3 is 16 amino acids. Germline values: CDR1 SQVTM, CDR2 ANQGSEA. CDR3 coding DNA: TGCAGCGTTGAAGGTCGAGGGCGGGTGTGCAATCAGCCCCAGCATTTT. This translates into CSVEGRGRVCNQPQHF. The full variable domain, its missing parts supplied by reference TRBV29-1 and TRBJ1-5, is SAVISQKPSRDICQRGTSLTIQCQVDSQVTMMFWYRQQPGQSLTLIATANQGSEATYESGFVIDKFPISRPNLTFSTLTVSNMSPEDSSIYLCSVEGRGRVCNQPQHFGDGTRLSIL.

The chain joins TRBV11-1 to TRBJ2-7; 9 bases agree with TRBD1. The length of the CDR3 is 16 residues. CDR1 is SGHAT and CDR2 is FQDESV in the germline V gene (reference sequence). With V trimmed by 4 bases and J by 5 bases, 12 bases remained unmatched. The CDR3 nucleotides are TGTGCCAGCAGCTCAATGACAGGGGGGACAGGGAACGAGCAGTACTTC. This codes for CASSSMTGGTGNEQYF.